The 8 T cell receptor beta chains reported below all come from one sample, sequenced in a study of control samples from healthy donors and cancer patients. The method was immunoSEQ multiplex PCR; TCRdb's version includes in-frame clones alone and lacks a portion of them. The sample consists of 150,000 to 200,000 clones, 70% to 90% of them appearing once. The source material was blood. The receptors stem from a man younger than 40 in good health.

The chain couples TRBV2 to TRBJ2-7, with 8 positions matching TRBD2. V lost 6 bases to trimming and J lost 7 bases; unmatched junction nucleotides: 17. Germline CDR1 is SNHLY and CDR2 is FYNNEI. CDR3 length: 16 residues. The CDR3 sequence is CASRPRGMRGAWEQYF. The CDR3 DNA sequence: TGTGCCAGCAGGCCAAGAGGGATGCGGGGGGCGTGGGAGCAGTACTTC.

The chain has TRBV30 and TRBJ2-3; D not resolved. The germline gives CDR1 GTSNPN, CDR2 SVGIG (reference sequence). Trimming took 3 bases from V and 0 from J, leaving 7 bases between them. CDR3 length: 13 residues. CDR3 coding DNA: TGTGCCTGGAGGGCGGTTAGCACAGATACGCAGTATTTT. It is translated as CAWRAVSTDTQYF.

This chain uses TRBV7-2 with TRBJ2-5; D is ambiguous. The V and J ends lost 2 bases and 2 bases respectively, with 15 bases between them. This CDR3 region has 16 residues. CDR1 SGHTA and CDR2 FQGNSA come from the germline V gene. Here the CDR3 reads CASSLFWDEDQETQYF. The CDR3 coding sequence is TGTGCCAGCAGCTTATTTTGGGATGAAGATCAAGAGACCCAGTACTTC.

The J gene is TRBJ2-1, the V gene TRBV10-3; the D is unclear. The CDR3 runs to 16 residues. V was shortened by 0 bases and J by 10 bases, with 19 bases between the two germline ends. Germline assignment: CDR1 ENHRY and CDR2 SYGVKD. The CDR3 loop reads CAISESGKSLQGEQFF. CDR3 coding DNA: TGTGCCATCAGTGAGTCTGGCAAGTCCCTTCAAGGAGAGCAGTTCTTC.

The CDR3 sequence is CATSRDLGPGTEAFF. In nucleotides, the CDR3 is TGTGCCACCAGCAGAGATTTGGGACCCGGCACTGAAGCTTTCTTT. The chain combines TRBV15 with TRBJ1-1, with D tentatively TRBD1 (5 bases). CDR1 and CDR2 (germline): LNHNV, YYDKDF (reference sequence). Trimming took off 0 bases at V and 4 bases at J, with 12 bases between the two ends. This CDR3 is built from 15 residues.

The V gene is TRBV3-1 (or the pseudogene TRBV3-2), the J gene TRBJ1-1; D is uncertain. Per germline, CDR1 LGHDT and CDR2 YNNKEL (reference sequence). Trimming left V 1 base short and J 10 bases short, with 7 bases between. This CDR3 is built from 11 residues. CDR3 sequence (DNA): TGTGCCAGCAGCCAAGGAGGGCTAGCTTTCTTT. Amino acids: CASSQGGLAFF.

The chain links TRBV6-2 or TRBV6-3 to TRBJ1-2, with TRBD1 as a possible D gene (5 bases). The CDR3 is 15 residues long. The ends were cut back, 2 bases at V and 4 bases at J, with 14 bases in the middle. Germline V lookup: CDR1 MNHEY, CDR2 SVGEGT. The CDR3: CASSYAGVSIYGYTF. In nucleotides, the CDR3 is TGTGCCAGCAGTTACGCGGGGGTTTCAATCTATGGCTACACCTTC.

V is TRBV19 and J is TRBJ1-5; no clear D gene. V was shortened by 3 bases and J by 9 bases, with 15 bases between the two germline ends. The CDR3 contains 14 residues. Per germline, CDR1 LNHDA and CDR2 SQIVND (reference sequence). This chain's CDR3 is CASSMTAVEGPQHF. The CDR3 region has the DNA TGTGCCAGTAGTATGACGGCCGTAGAAGGGCCCCAGCATTTT.